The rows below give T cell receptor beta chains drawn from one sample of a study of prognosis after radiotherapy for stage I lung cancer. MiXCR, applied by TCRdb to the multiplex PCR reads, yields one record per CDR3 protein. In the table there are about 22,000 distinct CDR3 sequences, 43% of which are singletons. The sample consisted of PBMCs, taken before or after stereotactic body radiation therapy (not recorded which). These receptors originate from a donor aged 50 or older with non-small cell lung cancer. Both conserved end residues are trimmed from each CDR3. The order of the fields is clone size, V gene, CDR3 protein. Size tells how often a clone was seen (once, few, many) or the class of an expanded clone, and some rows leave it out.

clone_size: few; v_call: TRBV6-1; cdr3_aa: ASRLGTGSGNQPQH
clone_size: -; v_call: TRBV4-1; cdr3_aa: ASSHERQGTEAF
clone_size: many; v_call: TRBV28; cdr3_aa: ASSLTGTPLLLSGANVLT
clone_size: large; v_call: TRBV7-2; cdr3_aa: ASGETGLFSGNTIY
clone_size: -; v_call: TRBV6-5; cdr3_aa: ASSYGVRPSTDTQY
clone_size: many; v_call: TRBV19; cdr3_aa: ASKWAGERSPLH
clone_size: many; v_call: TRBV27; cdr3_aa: ASREPIAGMAQY
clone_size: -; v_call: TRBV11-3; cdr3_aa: ASSFVAGVGTGELF
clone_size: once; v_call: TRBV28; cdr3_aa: ASSFSGAQIQPQH
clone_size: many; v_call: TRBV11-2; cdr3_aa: ASSMVGVVLDEQY
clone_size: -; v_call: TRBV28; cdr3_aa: ASSFYPYDQY
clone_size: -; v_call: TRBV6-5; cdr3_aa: ASSFGSNQPQH
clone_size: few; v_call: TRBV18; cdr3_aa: ANSQQGWADTQY
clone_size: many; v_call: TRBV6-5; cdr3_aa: ASSWLRGPKNIQY
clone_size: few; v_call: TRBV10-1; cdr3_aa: ASRISTDTQY
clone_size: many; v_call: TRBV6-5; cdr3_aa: ASSYASDYTEAF
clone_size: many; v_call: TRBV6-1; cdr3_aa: ASSDPGQHYEQY
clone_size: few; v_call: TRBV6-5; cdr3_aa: ASSYSSGTSGRGSYNEQF
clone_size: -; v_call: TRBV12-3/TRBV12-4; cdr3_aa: ASSLQGGDSPLH
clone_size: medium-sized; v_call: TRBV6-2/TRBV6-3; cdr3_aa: ASRGGGAQPQH
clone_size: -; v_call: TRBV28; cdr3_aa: ASRKQGVDYGYT
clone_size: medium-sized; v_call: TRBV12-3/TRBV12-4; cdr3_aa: ASTYRDRRTYGYT
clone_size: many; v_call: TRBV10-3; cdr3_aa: AISGLYQGIGNTEAF
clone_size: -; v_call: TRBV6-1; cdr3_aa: ASTPTGTYTQY
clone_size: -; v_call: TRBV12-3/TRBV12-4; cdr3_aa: ASSSGTLQF
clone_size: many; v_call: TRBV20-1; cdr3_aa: SANGHDAEKLF
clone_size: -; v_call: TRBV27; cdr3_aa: ASSLLTASYNEQF
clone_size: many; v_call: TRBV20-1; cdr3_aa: SAPTPGAVVQY
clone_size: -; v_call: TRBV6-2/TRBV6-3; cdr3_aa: ASRFSSYNEQF
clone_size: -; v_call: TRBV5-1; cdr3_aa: ASSIVSGANVLT
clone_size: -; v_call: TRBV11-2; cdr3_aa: ASSSTGPHYEQY
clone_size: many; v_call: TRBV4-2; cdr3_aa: ASSQPGQITDTQY
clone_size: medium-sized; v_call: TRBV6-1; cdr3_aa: ASSEVRTGGAVEQY
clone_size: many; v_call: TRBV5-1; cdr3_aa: ASSDMRTSGNTIY
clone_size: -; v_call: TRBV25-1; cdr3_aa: ASSEMAGFHSGANVLT
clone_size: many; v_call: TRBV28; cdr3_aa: ASSLTARKTQY
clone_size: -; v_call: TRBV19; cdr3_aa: ASSPRTGYGYT
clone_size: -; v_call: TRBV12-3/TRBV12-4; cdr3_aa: ASSPYGLSSNEQF
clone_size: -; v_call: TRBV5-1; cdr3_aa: ASSTGRLNTEAF
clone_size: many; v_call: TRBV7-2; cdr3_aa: ASKVMGAGEQY
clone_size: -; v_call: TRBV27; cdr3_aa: ASSLSQGQPKN
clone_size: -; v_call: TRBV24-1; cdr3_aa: TTSDRGPVTKY
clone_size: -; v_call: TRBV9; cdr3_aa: ASSVIVTIRYNEQF
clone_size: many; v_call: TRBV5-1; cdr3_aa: ASSLDFSSNSPLH
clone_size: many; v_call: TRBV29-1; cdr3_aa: SVEGLAGANEQF
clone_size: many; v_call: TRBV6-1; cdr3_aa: ASTKDRAPATNEKLF
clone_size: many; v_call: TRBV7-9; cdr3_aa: ASSFDMNTEAF
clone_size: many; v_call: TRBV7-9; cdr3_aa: ASTAGRFRIH
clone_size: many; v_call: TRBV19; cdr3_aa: ASSILAGGSYEQY
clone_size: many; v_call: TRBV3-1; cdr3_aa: ASSPYNRLRAVLTDTQY
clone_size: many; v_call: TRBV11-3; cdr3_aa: ASSKSSDSQF
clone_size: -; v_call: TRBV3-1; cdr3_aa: ASSLGPPFLGEKLF
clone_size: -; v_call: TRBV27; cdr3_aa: ASSFRPGTGWYEQY